This TCR beta chain was sequenced for a study of cytomegalovirus exposure and HLA in healthy donors. Overall study context: One earlier analysis, a look at 200 million or so T cells, found more than 100 million unique TCR beta sequences.

Primers included in the PCR were 60 Vbeta and 13 Jbeta primers. Assay: immunoSEQ multiplex PCR; the TCRdb copy retains only in-frame clones and omits some. The table lists about 150,000 clones, about four fifths of them singletons, with approximately 6% in the top ten. V was cut by 7 bases and J by 7 bases, with 7 bases left in between. The germline V gene has CDR1 MNHEY and CDR2 SVGAGI. The CDR3 is 11 residues long. The sequence derives from a man aged 25 to 40 in good health and CMV-seropositive. Sequenced: PBMCs. The genes are TRBV6-5 and TRBJ1-4; D unclear. The CDR3 DNA follows: TGTGCCAGCAAAGAGGGTGAAAAACTGTTTTTT. Translation gives CASKEGEKLFF.